The next 8 T cell receptor beta chains were all read from a single sample in a study of blood T cell repertoires in COVID-19. Produced via immunoSEQ multiplex PCR; TCRdb's table is partial and in-frame only. The sample contains about 95,000 clones, less than 85% of which appear only once. Sequenced material: peripheral blood. The receptor set was obtained from a human donor in a cohort sampled during active COVID-19.

CDR3 protein: CASSIETGSSYEQYF. The CDR3, as DNA: TGTGCCAGTAGTATAGAAACAGGGAGCTCCTACGAGCAGTACTTC. The chain combines TRBV19 with TRBJ2-7; D is perhaps TRBD1 (6 bases). Germline-derived CDR1 and CDR2 are LNHDA and SQIVND (reference sequence). V was pared by 0 bases and J by 0 bases, with 9 bases between. The CDR3 loop spans 15 amino acids.

The chain combines TRBV15 with TRBJ1-4; D is perhaps TRBD1 (5 bases). This CDR3 is 14 amino acids long. Trimming took off 3 bases at V and 7 bases at J, with 12 bases between the two ends. Germline V gene lookup returns CDR1 LNHNV and CDR2 YYDKDF (reference sequence). The DNA of the CDR3 is TGTGCCACCAGCAGGCCGGGGGGAATTGAAAAACTGTTTTTT. Encoded protein: CATSRPGGIEKLFF.

The chain is built from TRBV19 and TRBJ2-2; D unresolved. V lost 10 bases to trimming and J lost 6 bases, with 18 bases between them. CDR1 and CDR2 from the germline V gene are LNHDA and SQIVND (reference sequence). The CDR3 totals 14 residues. CDR3 nucleotide sequence: TGTGCCACCACCCCACCCTTATACTCCGGGGAGCTGTTTTTT. Translation gives CATTPPLYSGELFF. Based on the CDR3 plus reference TRBV19 and TRBJ2-2, the full variable domain is DGGITQSPKYLFRKEGQNVTLSCEQNLNHDAMYWYRQDPGQGLRLIYYSQIVNDFQKGDIAEGYSVSREKKESFPLTVTSAQKNPTAFYLCATTPPLYSGELFFGEGSRLTVL.

The chain couples TRBV6-4 to TRBJ1-2; a possible D gene is TRBD1 (5 bases). The CDR3 is 15 residues long. Germline values: CDR1 MRHNA, CDR2 SNTAGT. The V and J ends lost 5 bases and 3 bases respectively, with 16 bases between them. The CDR3 region is CASSLNLGGDYGYTF. The CDR3 coding sequence is TGTGCCAGCAGTCTAAACTTGGGAGGGGACTATGGCTACACCTTC.

The chain uses TRBV5-4 and TRBJ1-3, with D tentatively TRBD1 (5 bases). In germline, CDR1 is SGHNT, CDR2 YYREEE (reference sequence). Between the trimmed V and J ends, which lost 0 bases and 4 bases, there was a span of 11 bases. The CDR3 is 15 residues long. In nucleotides, the CDR3 is TGTGCCAGCAGCTTGGCCCCAGGGTCAGGAAACACCATATATTTT. Encoded protein: CASSLAPGSGNTIYF.

The CDR3 here is CASSNGQSRGEKLFF. The DNA for the CDR3 is TGTGCCAGCAGTAACGGACAGTCACGCGGTGAAAAACTGTTTTTT. The V gene is TRBV6-4, the J gene TRBJ1-4; weak D call: TRBD1 (6 bases). The ends were cut back, 5 bases at V and 7 bases at J, with 17 bases in the middle. The CDR3 consists of 15 residues. Germline V gene data show CDR1 as MRHNA and CDR2 as SNTAGT.

The V gene is TRBV18, the J gene TRBJ1-2; 7 bases are a match to TRBD1. Germline CDR1 reads KGHSH; CDR2 reads LQKENI. This CDR3 spans 14 amino acids. With V trimmed by 3 bases and J by 5 bases, 6 bases remained unmatched. The CDR3 nucleotides are TGTGCCAGCTCACCGGACAGGCTCAAATATGGCTACACCTTC. It yields the protein CASSPDRLKYGYTF. Using reference TRBV18 and TRBJ1-2 for the parts outside the CDR3, the full variable domain is NAGVMQNPRHLVRRRGQEARLRCSPMKGHSHVYWYRQLPEEGLKFMVYLQKENIIDESGMPKERFSAEFPKEGPSILRIQQVVRGDSAAYFCASSPDRLKYGYTFGSGTRLTVV.

V is TRBV11-2 and J is TRBJ2-1, with 11 bases identical to TRBD2. Germline V gives CDR1 SGHAT, CDR2 FQNNGV. Trimming cost V 3 bases and J 3 bases; bases outside gene matches: 1. This CDR3 region has 15 residues. The CDR3 DNA is TGTGCCAGCAGCTTCACTAGCGGGGGCTACAATGAGCAGTTCTTC. Its translation: CASSFTSGGYNEQFF.